This T cell receptor (beta chain) was sequenced for a study of T cells in Graves' hyperthyroidism and ophthalmopathy (dated by TCRdb to about 2019). Study-level background: Peripheral blood samples were taken at the time of initial diagnosis, prior to any treatment. To identify distinguishing TCR V-J signatures, a discovery cohort of 90 to 100 patients was used, comprising roughly 45 with Graves' ophthalmopathy and approximately 57 with stable Graves' hyperthyroidism. Whether ophthalmopathy could be predicted prospectively was tested in an independent validation cohort made up of under 20 hyperthyroidism patients plus 17 patients who later progressed to ophthalmopathy. The 95 to 100 discovery patients were randomly divided into training and test sets at a 7:3 ratio. Thyroid tissue and blood T-cell repertoires from six or seven Graves' hyperthyroidism patients were also compared in the study. Once sampling was done, hyperthyroidism patients were given methimazole at a starting dose of 30 mg daily, whereas ophthalmopathy patients were given high-dose intravenous methylprednisolone. TCR Vbeta CDR3 sequencing of 130 to 150 peripheral blood samples (around 45 ophthalmopathy, some 75 hyperthyroidism and approximately 17 progressor patients) is reported in the paper.

The TCR beta CDR3 regions were amplified from RNA transcripts. The first round of RT-PCR for the TCR CDR3 was performed with the HTBI primer set and the Qiagen OneStep RT-PCR kit. The libraries were constructed in a second round of multiplex PCR and then size-selected and purified. Paired-end sequencing of the libraries was performed with 100 bp reads on an Illumina HiSeq2000. From the authors' description of their analysis: SOAPnuke was used to process the raw data, with reads discarded if the reads contained adapters or uncalled bases, had a mean Phred below 15, or lacked an exact constant-primer or identifier match. High-quality paired reads were merged using COPE v1.2.5, and each unique nucleotide sequence was defined as a clonotype. Clonotypes were aligned to IMGT TRBV, TRBD and TRBJ reference segments using MiTCR v1.1. Only V-J combinations with frequency above 0.0001, covering about 99% of repertoires, were analysed. The TCS score was defined as the ratio of F50 (clonal expansion) to E x V (chaos), calculated using BLOSUM62-based TCRdist between CDR3 peptides within each V-J. Welch's t-statistics and random forest reduced around 550 V-J features to 10 to 15, which were used in a naive Bayes classifier (R e1071). Using fastp at Q25 and MiXCR, TCRdb reprocessed the public reads and kept productive beta chains. Entries that share a CDR3 protein sequence are merged under the most common genes and DNA. The V and J calls shown here were made by TCRdb, not taken from the authors' results. This sample gives about 200,000 distinct CDR3 sequences in total; roughly 15% of them show up just once. The ten largest clones add up to around 50% of the sample.

Stable Graves' hyperthyroidism was defined as no progression to ophthalmopathy during 18 months of follow-up. Hyperthyroidism patients were aged 18 to 65 years and newly diagnosed, with disease duration of less than 2 months. The study excluded patients with uncontrolled infections, other autoimmune diseases, pregnancy or lactation. Diagnoses were based on clinical symptoms, serum thyroxine and TRAb, thyroid ultrasound and orbital computed tomography. PBMCs were separated from roughly 10 ml of fresh peripheral blood using Ficoll-Paque density gradient centrifugation. Total RNA was extracted using Trizol reagent, and RNA quality was assessed on an Agilent 2100 Bioanalyzer. Concerning this clonotype: Its antigen is not yet known. It has no much larger one-base neighbor in the sample; base qualities were not kept.

Overall study results and their limits: Most expanded thyroid clonotypes (frequency above 0.001) were also detected in blood, suggesting blood repertoires may reflect thyroid immune responses. No statistical method was used to set the sample size in advance, and investigators knew the group allocation. In validation, the model predicted progression to ophthalmopathy a median of about 6.8 months before onset, with roughly 70% sensitivity and roughly 73% specificity. A model built on a 13 V-J signature distinguished ophthalmopathy from stable hyperthyroidism, reaching around 87% sensitivity and around 81% specificity in cross-validation and 80%/75% in testing.

The clonotype was recovered from a man aged 50-59 years with Graves' hyperthyroidism. The sample was blood.

The base sequence is TGTGCCAGCAGCGTAGCGAGACTAGCGGGGCAAGAGACCCAGTACTTC. Its translation is CASSVARLAGQETQYF. The rearranged segments are TRBV9 and TRBJ2-5; 11 central nucleotides agree with TRBD2. Reading from cysteine to phenylalanine, the CDR3 counts 16 amino acids. Just the 48-base CDR3 DNA is kept, in frame starting at base 1. The germline V and J ends show losses of 0 bases and 2 bases respectively, and no gene match explains 3 bases of the junction. CDR1 and CDR2 are drawn from the germline V gene: SGDLS, YYNGEE.